The rows below give T cell receptor beta chains drawn from one sample of a study of OX40 agonist ivuxolimab in advanced cancers. Sequencing used immunoSEQ multiplex PCR; TCRdb keeps in-frame clones, though not all of them. The sample carries some 150,000 clones, 90% recorded once. Source: CD4+ or CD8+ T cells sorted from blood, taken in a trial of the OX40 agonist ivuxolimab. These receptors were obtained from an adult with an advanced solid tumor such as melanoma, head and neck, liver or kidney cancer. The CDR3 runs from the conserved cysteine through the conserved F or W. Fields, in order: CDR3 length, clone size, V gene, J gene, D gene, CDR3 protein, CDR3 DNA. A D gene is named only where the DNA matches it firmly. For some rows the clone size is stated as once, few or many, or as a class when expanded; others skip it.

>13|once|TRBV7-2|TRBJ1-1|TRBD1
CASSSLGTVEAFF
TGTGCCAGCAGCTCCCTTGGGACAGTTGAAGCTTTCTTT
>14|NA|TRBV27|TRBJ1-4|TRBD1
CASSLEGAGEKLFF
TGTGCCAGCAGTTTGGAGGGGGCTGGGGAAAAACTGTTTTTT
>14|NA|TRBV9|TRBJ1-5|NA
CASSRDRRNQPQHF
TGTGCCAGCAGCCGCGACAGGCGCAATCAGCCCCAGCATTTT
>16|NA|TRBV11-2|TRBJ2-2|NA
CASSLDLPPNTGELFF
TGTGCCAGCAGCTTAGATCTCCCCCCGAACACCGGGGAGCTGTTTTTT
>15|NA|TRBV28|TRBJ2-7|TRBD2
CASSPLTSGVDEQYF
TGTGCCAGCAGTCCACTGACTAGCGGCGTGGACGAGCAGTACTTC
>11|NA|TRBV28|TRBJ2-7|NA
CASTAGYEQYF
TGTGCCAGCACCGCCGGGTACGAGCAGTACTTC
>15|NA|TRBV2|TRBJ2-7|TRBD1
CASSPLGTGGGEQYF
TGTGCCAGCAGCCCCCTGGGGACAGGAGGGGGAGAGCAGTACTTC
>16|NA|TRBV5-8|TRBJ2-5|NA
CASSSQGTLTIETQYF
TGTGCCAGCAGCTCTCAAGGGACTTTAACCATCGAGACCCAGTACTTC
>14|NA|TRBV5-6|TRBJ1-5|NA
CASSLWGVGQPQHF
TGTGCCAGCAGCTTGTGGGGGGTGGGGCAGCCCCAGCATTTT
>16|NA|TRBV10-3|TRBJ1-5|NA
CAISESLREPNQPQHF
TGTGCCATCAGTGAGTCGTTAAGGGAACCCAATCAGCCCCAGCATTTT
>15|NA|TRBV18|TRBJ2-5|NA
CASSLLKGNGETQYF
TGTGCCAGCTCACTATTAAAGGGGAACGGAGAGACCCAGTACTTC
>15|NA|TRBV28|TRBJ2-5|TRBD2
CASRPLAGVMKTQYF
TGTGCCAGCAGGCCCCTAGCGGGAGTTATGAAGACCCAGTACTTC
>15|NA|TRBV7-3|TRBJ2-3|NA
CASSLMGQGTDTQYF
TGTGCCAGCAGCTTAATGGGGCAGGGGACAGATACGCAGTATTTT
>16|NA|TRBV18|TRBJ2-1|TRBD2
CASSSTGTSGSNEQFF
TGTGCCAGCTCCTCGACCGGGACTAGCGGGAGTAATGAGCAGTTCTTC
>16|NA|TRBV28|TRBJ2-7|TRBD1
CASTPGGSFRNYEQYF
TGTGCCAGCACCCCAGGGGGCAGCTTCCGAAACTACGAGCAGTACTTC
>13|NA|TRBV19|TRBJ2-5|NA
CASSQQLQETQYF
TGTGCCAGTAGTCAACAGCTTCAAGAGACCCAGTACTTC
>15|NA|TRBV7-2|TRBJ2-1|NA
CASSFSGVGYNEQFF
TGTGCCAGCAGCTTTTCGGGAGTAGGCTACAATGAGCAGTTCTTC